The T cell receptor (beta chain) under discussion was sequenced for a study of CD8+ T cells in alopecia areata. In the study overall: Patients in the treated group were given tofacitinib by mouth, 5 to 10 mg twice a day. Study-wide findings and caveats: Since there was just one nonresponder, nobody can yet say how baseline CD8+ expansion ties to response. While patients received tofacitinib, many expanded lesional clones remained present in scalp and blood.

The sequencing template was cDNA reverse transcribed from extracted RNA. Method: immunoSEQ multiplex PCR; TCRdb's copy keeps in-frame clones and lacks some. Among about 190,000 clones listed, more than 55% were seen once. Details on this clone: Its specificity is unknown.

Sample treatment: oral pan-JAK inhibitor, 5-10 mg twice daily. Peripheral blood samples and lesional scalp punch biopsies were obtained from alopecia areata patients. This CDR3 has 20 amino acids. CDR1 MGHRA and CDR2 YSYEKL come from the germline V gene. The V segment lost 1 base and the J segment 0 bases; nucleotides outside the gene matches: 14. The gene calls are TRBV4-1 and TRBJ2-7, with 11 bases aligning to TRBD2. The sequencing used CD4+ T cells sorted from blood, collected at week 4, from a patient treated with tofacitinib. The origin of this receptor is a human donor with alopecia areata. DNA for the CDR3: TGCGCCAGCAGCCAAGTAAATGGGCTAGCGGGAGGCCGGAGCTCCTACGAGCAGTACTTC. This encodes CASSQVNGLAGGRSSYEQYF.